Listed below are T cell receptor beta chains from one sample, sequenced in a study of T cells in Graves' hyperthyroidism and ophthalmopathy. One entry per CDR3 protein results from TCRdb running MiXCR on the multiplex PCR reads. Of 550,000 to 600,000 distinct CDR3 sequences in the sample, approximately 15% were seen once. The source material was blood. Source of these receptors: a woman in her late teens or twenties with Graves' hyperthyroidism. CDR3s include the opening cysteine and the closing phenylalanine or tryptophan. Each record gives: CDR3 protein, V gene.

CASSPNGQGTTEQFF,TRBV28
CSAEGLVYEQYF,TRBV20-1
CASSAKNQLAGKKTQYF,TRBV12-3/TRBV12-4
CSANRGGNTEAFF,TRBV20-1
CASSLPLAGGPDTQYF,TRBV28
CASSFNRIARNSPLHF,TRBV7-8
CASSDQPGGMFSGNNSPLHF,TRBV6-1
CASSPGTTGYEQYF,TRBV5-6
CASSQGPGYEQYF,TRBV4-1
CASSGVTGVDSPLHF,TRBV9
CASSILARSYNEQFF,TRBV19
CASGLRPWGQEEYGYGYTF,TRBV12-5
CASKGTAVNTEAFF,TRBV6-1
CASSFLNRGWAEQYF,TRBV7-2
CASGLPVSDAQANYGYTF,TRBV10-2
CASGGIEQFF,TRBV5-1
CASSTGTGPYNEQFF,TRBV6-1
CASSLPGDQETQYF,TRBV9
CASSWTAIYEQYF,TRBV6-5
CATSETGAADTQYF,TRBV24-1
CASSYSTVHRVNYNEQFF,TRBV6-2/TRBV6-3
CASSYSKQSNTEAFF,TRBV6-5
CSARDNYRSTYEQYF,TRBV20-1
CASSVTGQTMYTEAFF,TRBV12-3/TRBV12-4
CASSPATSGRDKYF,TRBV28
CASSLRQGYTGELFF,TRBV11-2
CASSLKGQETQYF,TRBV3-1
CASSLQLGSTSNQPQHF,TRBV6-1
CASSTGLAGRGEQFF,TRBV6-2/TRBV6-3
CASSEWSTPGYEQYF,TRBV2
CATTERGSDTQYF,TRBV24-1
CASSDRGGDYEQYF,TRBV28
CATSRAQGSTEAFF,TRBV15
CASSRGQGGSRDTQYF,TRBV14
CASSQGTGGPNTEAFF,TRBV5-1
CASSYSGRRSPLHF,TRBV6-2/TRBV6-3
CASSLAGGSNGELFF,TRBV12-3/TRBV12-4
CAWSGGRMLIKQYF,TRBV30
CASGSGQYTGELFF,TRBV12-5
CASSSLQLAHNSNEQFF,TRBV11-2
CASSQAWGRPPPPNSPLHF,TRBV4-3
CASSSPQGLGGTGELFF,TRBV28
CASSLGRQGLNEKLFF,TRBV11-2
CATGRLAGVKETQYF,TRBV24-1
CSARSLAGFSYNEQFF,TRBV20-1
CAISDPDSAYNEQFF,TRBV10-3
CAGRPVDRSLSGNTIYF,TRBV7-9
CASSPLAREANYGYTF,TRBV18
CASSLSTGIYGYTF,TRBV11-3
CASSGQLRGQPQHF,TRBV19
CAISDPGLTGYEQYF,TRBV10-3